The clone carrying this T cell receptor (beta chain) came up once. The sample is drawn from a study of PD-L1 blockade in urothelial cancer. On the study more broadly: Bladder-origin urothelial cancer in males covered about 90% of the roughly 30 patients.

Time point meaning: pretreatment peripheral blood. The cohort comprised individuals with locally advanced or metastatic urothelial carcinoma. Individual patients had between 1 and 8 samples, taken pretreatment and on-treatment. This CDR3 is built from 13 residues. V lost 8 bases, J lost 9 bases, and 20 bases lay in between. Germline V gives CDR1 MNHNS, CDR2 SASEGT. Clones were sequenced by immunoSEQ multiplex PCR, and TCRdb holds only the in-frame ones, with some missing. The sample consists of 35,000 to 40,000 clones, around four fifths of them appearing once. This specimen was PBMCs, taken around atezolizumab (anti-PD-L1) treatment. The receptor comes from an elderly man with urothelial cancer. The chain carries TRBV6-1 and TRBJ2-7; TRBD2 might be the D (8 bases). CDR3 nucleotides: TGTGCCAGCGGCGGGGGGTCGACAGGGACGCAGTACTTC. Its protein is CASGGGSTGTQYF.